These T cell receptor beta chains were read from a single sample in a study of blood T cell repertoires in COVID-19. TCRdb's table, derived via immunoSEQ multiplex PCR, lists solely in-frame clones and lacks some. Counted here are around 300,000 clones, 88% occurring once; the ten biggest clones make up under 2.5%. Input material: PBMCs or T cells enriched from blood (not recorded which). The receptors originated from a woman aged 60-75 years in a cohort exposed to, infected with or recovered from COVID-19 (not recorded which). The CDR3 runs from the conserved cysteine through the conserved F or W. The size of a clone is reported for some rows only, either as once, few or many, or as a class for expanded clones.

clone size: -
V gene: TRBV4-1
J gene: TRBJ1-2
CDR3 protein: CASSDQGPYGYTF

clone size: -
V gene: TRBV5-1
J gene: TRBJ1-2
CDR3 protein: CASSFGQFYGYTF

clone size: -
V gene: TRBV29-1
J gene: TRBJ2-7
CDR3 protein: CSVCGLYPPYEQYF

clone size: -
V gene: TRBV27
J gene: TRBJ2-3
CDR3 protein: CASSLSVLAGGEDTQYF

clone size: -
V gene: TRBV7-2
J gene: TRBJ1-4
CDR3 protein: CASSGGTGSLNEKLFF

clone size: -
V gene: TRBV15
J gene: TRBJ2-5
CDR3 protein: CATSRLAAGQETQYF

clone size: once
V gene: TRBV7-2
J gene: TRBJ2-1
CDR3 protein: CASSLGSGVGINEQFF

clone size: once
V gene: TRBV7-2
J gene: TRBJ1-4
CDR3 protein: CASSSGRDRGLNEKLFF

clone size: -
V gene: TRBV7-8
J gene: TRBJ1-4
CDR3 protein: CASSSSTATNEKLFF

clone size: once
V gene: TRBV19
J gene: TRBJ2-7
CDR3 protein: CASSVSGTGGSYEQYF

clone size: -
V gene: TRBV5-1
J gene: TRBJ1-1
CDR3 protein: CASSGGGTEAFF

clone size: once
V gene: TRBV19
J gene: TRBJ1-6
CDR3 protein: CASSIEDSRSPLHF

clone size: -
V gene: TRBV6-2/TRBV6-3
J gene: TRBJ2-1
CDR3 protein: CVSSKNRDRAGVKMHNEQFF

clone size: -
V gene: TRBV7-3
J gene: TRBJ1-2
CDR3 protein: CASSLSGTYGYTF

clone size: -
V gene: TRBV19
J gene: TRBJ2-5
CDR3 protein: CASSIGREQETQYF

clone size: -
V gene: TRBV6-4
J gene: TRBJ2-3
CDR3 protein: CASPADSRTDTQYF

clone size: -
V gene: TRBV5-1
J gene: TRBJ1-2
CDR3 protein: CASSIGRGSYGYTF

clone size: -
V gene: TRBV10-2
J gene: TRBJ2-1
CDR3 protein: CASSRERAGDYNEQFF

clone size: -
V gene: TRBV7-8
J gene: TRBJ2-1
CDR3 protein: CASSERQAGGPGNEQFF

clone size: -
V gene: TRBV5-1
J gene: TRBJ1-1
CDR3 protein: CASSPQGGNTEAFF

clone size: -
V gene: TRBV28
J gene: TRBJ2-3
CDR3 protein: CASTGLAGLGISTDTQYF

clone size: -
V gene: TRBV18
J gene: TRBJ1-1
CDR3 protein: CASSLGQGSTEAFF

clone size: -
V gene: TRBV18
J gene: TRBJ2-7
CDR3 protein: CASSPLRTDRSSYEQYF

clone size: -
V gene: TRBV5-1
J gene: TRBJ2-3
CDR3 protein: CASSNSGNTDTQYF

clone size: -
V gene: TRBV7-3
J gene: TRBJ2-1
CDR3 protein: CASSLTMAGGLTEQFF

clone size: once
V gene: TRBV24-1
J gene: TRBJ2-2
CDR3 protein: CATSGAQGNTGELFF

clone size: -
V gene: TRBV7-8
J gene: TRBJ1-4
CDR3 protein: CASSLDWQGFNEKLFF

clone size: -
V gene: TRBV28
J gene: TRBJ2-1
CDR3 protein: CASSLGGTRGNEQFF

clone size: -
V gene: TRBV6-1
J gene: TRBJ1-5
CDR3 protein: CASSEDGQGMTVFQPQHF

clone size: -
V gene: TRBV2
J gene: TRBJ1-5
CDR3 protein: CASSPTGGREQPQHF

clone size: -
V gene: TRBV7-9
J gene: TRBJ2-1
CDR3 protein: CASSDLQGGYEQFF

clone size: -
V gene: TRBV7-9
J gene: TRBJ2-3
CDR3 protein: CASSLTRLAGGASTDTQYF

clone size: few
V gene: TRBV6-5
J gene: TRBJ2-7
CDR3 protein: CASNPGQGLSYEQYF

clone size: -
V gene: TRBV20-1
J gene: TRBJ2-1
CDR3 protein: CSAGLADEQFF

clone size: -
V gene: TRBV5-4
J gene: TRBJ2-5
CDR3 protein: CASSLVTGRLQETQYF

clone size: -
V gene: TRBV21-1
J gene: TRBJ1-1
CDR3 protein: CASKRTGRAIGNTEAFF

clone size: once
V gene: TRBV24-1
J gene: TRBJ2-1
CDR3 protein: CATSDLGSVSGEQFF